This TCR beta chain was identified in a study of blood T cell repertoires in COVID-19. As for the study in general: COVID-19 samples, acute and convalescent, were from the United States, Italy and Spain. T cells, B-cell-depleted T cells, or PBMCs provided the cDNA or gDNA that served as material.

Looked up from germline, CDR1 is LGHNA and CDR2 is YSLEER. The junction had 7 bases not matched to a gene; V was cut back by 3 bases and J by 11 bases. The CDR3 length is 14 residues. This table comes from immunoSEQ multiplex PCR, and its TCRdb copy is limited to in-frame clones, with some not included. The sample carries 250,000 to 350,000 clones, over 75% recorded once. The TCR sequence derives from a woman aged 55-69 years with acute or convalescent COVID-19. This chain joins TRBV4-3 and TRBJ1-4; the match to TRBD1 covers 9 bases. The source material was peripheral blood. In DNA form, the CDR3 reads TGCGCCAGCAGCCATGACAGGGGGACGTGGAAACTGTTTTTT. This codes for CASSHDRGTWKLFF.